Detailed here is one TCR beta chain. Its specificity is not known. These data are taken from a study of identical twins. The study's findings and limits: Conclusions were drawn cross-sectionally by statistical analysis, without following the same donors. The presence of invariant MAIT and iNKT cells could partly confound analyses of zero-insertion sequences.

After template switching added a universal primer site, the resulting cDNA carried unique molecular identifiers. TCRdb analysed the 5' RACE reads with MiXCR anew, one entry per CDR3 protein. This sample has 420,000 or so distinct CDR3 sequences, with 18% found just once. V was clipped by 6 bases and J by 2 bases; unmatched bases: 18. The CDR3 spans 19 residues. Per the germline V gene, CDR1 is SGHAT and CDR2 is FQNNGV. The gene calls are TRBV11-2 and TRBJ2-1; 8 bases map to TRBD2. The source of this sequence is a man aged 45-60 years in good health. The sequencing sample was made of naive T cells sorted from blood. This CDR3 is CASSFRERAPSGPYNEQFF. As DNA, the CDR3 is TGTGCCAGCAGTTTTAGGGAGAGGGCTCCTAGCGGGCCCTACAATGAGCAGTTCTTC. The whole variable domain, remainder taken from reference TRBV11-2 and TRBJ2-1, is EAGVAQSPRYKIIEKRQSVAFWCNPISGHATLYWYQQILGQGPKLLIQFQNNGVVDDSQLPKDRFSAERLKGVDSTLKIQPAKLEDSAVYLCASSFRERAPSGPYNEQFFGPGTRLTVL.